This T cell receptor beta chain derives from a study of shared clonotypes between healthy human individuals. The CDR3 sequence is 13 residues long. Trimming pared 1 base from V and 5 bases from J, leaving 9 bases between. In germline, CDR1 is SGHRS, CDR2 YFSETQ. Measured with immunoSEQ multiplex PCR; TCRdb has only the in-frame clones, and not every one. The top ten clones hold 0.3% of a sample with roughly 570,000 clones, roughly 98% of them seen once. This clone has just one count. Naive-designated CD8 cells lacked CD45RO, were positively enriched for CCR7, and omitted terminally differentiated effector memory CD45RA+ cells.

The receptor comes from a man aged 25-45 years in good health. Sample: naive CD8+ T cells sorted from blood. The chain combines TRBV5-1 with TRBJ1-1, with a tentative D call TRBD1 (6 bases). The CDR3 loop reads CASSLRGTTEAFF. CDR3 coding DNA: TGCGCCAGCAGCTTGAGGGGGACAACTGAAGCTTTCTTT.